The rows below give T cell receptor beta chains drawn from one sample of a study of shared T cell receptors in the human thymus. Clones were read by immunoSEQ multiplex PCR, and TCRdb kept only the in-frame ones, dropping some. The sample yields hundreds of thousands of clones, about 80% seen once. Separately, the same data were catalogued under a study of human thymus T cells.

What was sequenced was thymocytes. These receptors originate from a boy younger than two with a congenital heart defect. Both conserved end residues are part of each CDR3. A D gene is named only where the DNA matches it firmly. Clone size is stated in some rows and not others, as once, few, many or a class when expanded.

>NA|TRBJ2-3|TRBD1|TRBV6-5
CASSRGQGATDTQYF
TGTGCCAGCAGCAGAGGACAGGGGGCCACAGATACGCAGTATTTT
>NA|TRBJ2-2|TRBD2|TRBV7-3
CASSPKGLAANTGELFF
TGTGCCAGCAGCCCCAAGGGACTAGCGGCGAACACCGGGGAGCTGTTTTTT
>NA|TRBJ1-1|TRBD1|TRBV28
CASSLQGAGSEAFF
TGTGCCAGCAGTTTACAGGGGGCCGGGTCTGAAGCTTTCTTT
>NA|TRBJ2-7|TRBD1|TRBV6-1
CASGCATGVTYEQYF
TGTGCCAGCGGTTGTGCGACAGGGGTAACCTACGAGCAGTACTTC
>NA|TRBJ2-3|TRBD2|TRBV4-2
CASSQPLPSGRGDTQYF
TGTGCCAGCAGCCAACCTCTTCCTAGCGGGAGGGGGGATACGCAGTATTTT
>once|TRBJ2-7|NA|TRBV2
CASSERAGPDEQYF
TGTGCCAGCAGTGAACGGGCAGGGCCCGACGAGCAGTACTTC
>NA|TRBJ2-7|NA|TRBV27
CASGNRGGHEQYF
TGTGCCAGCGGAAACAGGGGAGGACACGAGCAGTACTTC
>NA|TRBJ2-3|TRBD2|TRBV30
CACRRTSGFSQYF
TGTGCCTGTAGGCGGACTAGCGGGTTTTCGCAGTATTTT
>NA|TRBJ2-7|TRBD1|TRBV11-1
CASTFRDRGYEQYF
TGTGCCAGCACATTCCGGGACAGGGGTTACGAGCAGTACTTC
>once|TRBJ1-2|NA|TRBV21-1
CASSAQGSYGYTF
TGTGCCAGCAGCGCGCAGGGTTCCTATGGCTACACCTTC
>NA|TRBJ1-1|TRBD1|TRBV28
CASSLEGQGAGTEAFF
TGTGCCAGCAGTTTAGAGGGACAGGGGGCTGGCACTGAAGCTTTCTTT
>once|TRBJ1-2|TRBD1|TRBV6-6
CASSYSKGQEGDGYTF
TGTGCCAGCAGTTACTCTAAGGGACAGGAAGGGGATGGCTACACCTTC
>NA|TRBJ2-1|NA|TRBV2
CASSEAPGINEQFF
TGTGCCAGCAGTGAAGCGCCAGGGATCAATGAGCAGTTCTTC
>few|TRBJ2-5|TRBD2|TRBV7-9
CASSPSGSYIGETQYF
TGTGCCAGCAGCCCGAGCGGGAGCTACATCGGTGAGACCCAGTACTTC
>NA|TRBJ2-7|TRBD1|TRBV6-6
CASSTNDRVHEQYF
TGTGCCAGCAGCACGAACGACAGGGTCCACGAGCAGTACTTC
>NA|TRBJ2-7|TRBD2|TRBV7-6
CASSLMRETYEQYF
TGTGCCAGCAGCTTAATGCGGGAGACCTACGAGCAGTACTTC
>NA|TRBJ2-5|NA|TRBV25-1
CASREDQETQYF
TGTGCCAGCAGAGAGGACCAAGAGACCCAGTACTTC
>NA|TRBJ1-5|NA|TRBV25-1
CASSELGHNQPQHF
TGTGCCAGCAGTGAATTGGGACACAATCAGCCCCAGCATTTT
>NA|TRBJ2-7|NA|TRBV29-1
CSVGPAGSYEQYF
TGCAGCGTTGGTCCGGCAGGCTCCTACGAGCAGTACTTC